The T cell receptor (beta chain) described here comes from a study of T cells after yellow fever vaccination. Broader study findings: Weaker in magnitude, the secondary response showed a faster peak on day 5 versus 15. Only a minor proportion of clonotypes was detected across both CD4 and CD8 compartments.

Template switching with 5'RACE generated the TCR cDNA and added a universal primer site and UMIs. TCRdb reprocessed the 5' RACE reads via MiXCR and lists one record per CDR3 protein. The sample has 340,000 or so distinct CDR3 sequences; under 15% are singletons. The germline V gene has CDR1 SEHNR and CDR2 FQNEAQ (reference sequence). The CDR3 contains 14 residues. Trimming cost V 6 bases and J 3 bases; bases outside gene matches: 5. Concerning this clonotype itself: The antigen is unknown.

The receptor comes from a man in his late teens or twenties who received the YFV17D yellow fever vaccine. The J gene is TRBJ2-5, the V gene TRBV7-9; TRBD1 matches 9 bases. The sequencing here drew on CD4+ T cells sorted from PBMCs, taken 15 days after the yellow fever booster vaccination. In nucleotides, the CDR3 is TGTGCCAGCAGTTTGACAGGGGGTAAAGAGACCCAGTACTTC. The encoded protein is CASSLTGGKETQYF.